The clone carrying this T cell receptor beta chain was seen a few times. Profiling relied on immunoSEQ multiplex PCR, and the TCRdb table lists in-frame clones only, not all of them. The table includes approximately 250,000 clones, approximately 86% detected once. The sample comes from a study of blood T cell repertoires in COVID-19. Study-wide background: PBMCs, B-cell-depleted T cells, or T cells provided the cDNA or gDNA that made up the material.

The CDR3 consists of 20 residues. In germline, CDR1 is MNHEY, CDR2 SMNVEV (reference sequence). V was trimmed by 0 bases and J by 1 base, leaving 24 bases between them. The age range of participants was 18 to 89 years, with residence in under 25 US areas. Participants' reported clinical history set cohort assignment. Recovered Cohort 3 donors showed two negative PCRs, clearance, or symptom resolution. The V and J genes are TRBV27 and TRBJ1-2; perhaps TRBD1 as D (5 bases). This clonotype was sampled from a woman aged 25 to 45 who had recovered from COVID-19. Sequencing was done on a sample of PBMCs or T cells enriched from blood (not recorded which). DNA for the CDR3: TGTGCCAGCAGTTTATCGAGGAAAGCCTCTCCAGGGATCAATAACTATGGCTACACCTTC. Translating it yields CASSLSRKASPGINNYGYTF.